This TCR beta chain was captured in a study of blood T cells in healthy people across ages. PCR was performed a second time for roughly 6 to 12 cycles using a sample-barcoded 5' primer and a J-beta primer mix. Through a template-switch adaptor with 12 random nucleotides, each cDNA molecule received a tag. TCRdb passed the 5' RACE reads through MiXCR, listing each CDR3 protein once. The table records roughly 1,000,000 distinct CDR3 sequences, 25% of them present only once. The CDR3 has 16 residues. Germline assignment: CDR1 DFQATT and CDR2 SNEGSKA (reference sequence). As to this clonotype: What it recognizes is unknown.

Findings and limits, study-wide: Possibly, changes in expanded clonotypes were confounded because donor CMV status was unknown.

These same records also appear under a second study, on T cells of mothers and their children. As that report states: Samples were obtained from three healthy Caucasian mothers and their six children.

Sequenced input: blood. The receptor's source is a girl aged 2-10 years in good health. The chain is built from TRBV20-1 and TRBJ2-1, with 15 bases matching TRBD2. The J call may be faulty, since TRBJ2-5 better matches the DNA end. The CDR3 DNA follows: TGCAGTGCTATCGGCGGGACTAGCGGGGGGACCTCCGCCCAGTACTTC. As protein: CSAIGGTSGGTSAQYF.